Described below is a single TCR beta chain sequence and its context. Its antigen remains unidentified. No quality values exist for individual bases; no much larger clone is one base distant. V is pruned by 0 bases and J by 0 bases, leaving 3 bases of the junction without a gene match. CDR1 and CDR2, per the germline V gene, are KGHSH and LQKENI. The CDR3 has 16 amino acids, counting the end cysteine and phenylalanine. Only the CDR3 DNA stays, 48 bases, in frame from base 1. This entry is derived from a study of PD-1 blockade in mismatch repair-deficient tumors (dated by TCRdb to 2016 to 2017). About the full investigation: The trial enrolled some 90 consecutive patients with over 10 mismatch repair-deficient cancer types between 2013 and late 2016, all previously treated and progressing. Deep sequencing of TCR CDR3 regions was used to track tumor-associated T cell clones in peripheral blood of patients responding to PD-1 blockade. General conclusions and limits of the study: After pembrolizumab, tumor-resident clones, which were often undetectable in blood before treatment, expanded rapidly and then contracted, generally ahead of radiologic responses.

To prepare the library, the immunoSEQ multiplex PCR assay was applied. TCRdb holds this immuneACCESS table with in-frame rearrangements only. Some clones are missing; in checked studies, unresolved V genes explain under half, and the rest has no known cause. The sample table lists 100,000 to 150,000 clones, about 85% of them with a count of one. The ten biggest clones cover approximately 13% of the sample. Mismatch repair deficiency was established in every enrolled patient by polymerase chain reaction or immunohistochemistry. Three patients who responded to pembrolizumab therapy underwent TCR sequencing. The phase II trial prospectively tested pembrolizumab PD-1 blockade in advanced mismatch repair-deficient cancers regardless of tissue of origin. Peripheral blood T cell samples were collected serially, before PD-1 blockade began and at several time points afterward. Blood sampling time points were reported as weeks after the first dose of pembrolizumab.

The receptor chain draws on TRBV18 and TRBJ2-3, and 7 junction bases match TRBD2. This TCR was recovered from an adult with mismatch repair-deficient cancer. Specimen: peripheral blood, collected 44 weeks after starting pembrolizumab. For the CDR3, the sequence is CASSPPLAASTDTQYF. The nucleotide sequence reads TGTGCCAGCTCACCACCTCTAGCGGCTAGCACAGATACGCAGTATTTT.